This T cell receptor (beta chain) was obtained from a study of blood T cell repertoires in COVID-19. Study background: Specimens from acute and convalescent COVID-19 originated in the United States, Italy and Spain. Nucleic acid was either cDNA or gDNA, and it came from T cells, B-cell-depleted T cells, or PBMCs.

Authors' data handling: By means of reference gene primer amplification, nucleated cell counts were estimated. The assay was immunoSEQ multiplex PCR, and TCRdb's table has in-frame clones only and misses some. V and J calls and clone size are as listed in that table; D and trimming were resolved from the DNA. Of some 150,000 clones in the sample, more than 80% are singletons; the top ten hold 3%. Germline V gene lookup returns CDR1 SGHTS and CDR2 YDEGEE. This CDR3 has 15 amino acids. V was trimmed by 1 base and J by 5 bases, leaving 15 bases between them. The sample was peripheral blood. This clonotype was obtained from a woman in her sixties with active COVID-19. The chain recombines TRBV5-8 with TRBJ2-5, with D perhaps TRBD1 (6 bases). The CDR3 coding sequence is TGTGCCAGCAGCTTGCAGTGGGGGCTGGGGGAGACCCAGTACTTC. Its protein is CASSLQWGLGETQYF.